This T cell receptor (beta chain) was captured in a study of vaccination effects on CD4 cells after COVID-19. In the study overall: Cultures of fewer than 2.5 million PBMC per well contained approximately 9.6 IU/ml IL-2 plus 10 ug/ml peptides.

Cells that had been cultured for approximately ten days were the source of isolated CD4+ T cells. Either the mRNA-1273 or the BNT162b2 vaccine was given to participants as two doses. In the cultures, half the medium was exchanged for IL-2 medium on days 3 and 7. Using immunoSEQ multiplex PCR, the repertoire was profiled, and TCRdb retains in-frame clones only, with some absent. The table has approximately 61,000 clones, 78% seen once. On this clone: Antigen: not known.

The TCR sequence derives from a human donor who received a COVID-19 vaccine. The sequenced sample was CD4+ T cells from PBMCs cultured without peptide, obtained after COVID-19 vaccination.

CDR3 DNA: TGTGCCAGCAGCTTAACGGGACTAGCGGGGGGTAGGGAGACCCAGTACTTC. As protein: CASSLTGLAGGRETQYF. The chain recombines TRBV7-2 with TRBJ2-5, with TRBD2 matching over 15 bases. Germline trimming cut 2 bases from V and 5 bases from J; bases unmatched to any gene: 6. The CDR3 extends over 17 amino acids. The V gene's germline CDR1 is SGHTA and CDR2 FQGNSA.